This section outlines one T cell receptor (beta chain) sequence together with its context. Profiled with immunoSEQ multiplex PCR; TCRdb holds only in-frame clones, not every one. The sample yields about 480,000 clones, 87% seen once. Described treatment: around 19 received Ad26.COV2.S at low or high dose, single or two shots; about 5 received placebo; per-sample allocation not given. On day 63 after the first injection, vaccine and placebo recipients gave samples. V lost 4 bases, J lost 5 bases, and 22 bases lay in between. This CDR3 contains 16 residues. Per germline, CDR1 SGHRS and CDR2 YFSETQ. This record belongs to a study of Ad26.COV2.S vaccination and SARS-CoV-2 variants.

The receptor comes from a person aged 18-60 years who received the Ad26.COV2.S COVID-19 vaccine or a placebo. The chain uses TRBV5-1 and TRBJ2-7, with no clear D. The specimen was peripheral blood, collected in a trial of Ad26.COV2.S vaccine versus placebo. CDR3 coding DNA: TGCGCCAGCAGCCGGATCGGAAAAGATGTGGGCGACGAGCAGTACTTC. This gives the protein CASSRIGKDVGDEQYF. Supplemented by reference TRBV5-1 and TRBJ2-7, the full variable domain reads KAGVTQTPRYLIKTRGQQVTLSCSPISGHRSVSWYQQTPGQGLQFLFEYFSETQRNKGNFPGRFSGRQFSNSRSEMNVSTLELGDSALYLCASSRIGKDVGDEQYFGPGTRLTVT.